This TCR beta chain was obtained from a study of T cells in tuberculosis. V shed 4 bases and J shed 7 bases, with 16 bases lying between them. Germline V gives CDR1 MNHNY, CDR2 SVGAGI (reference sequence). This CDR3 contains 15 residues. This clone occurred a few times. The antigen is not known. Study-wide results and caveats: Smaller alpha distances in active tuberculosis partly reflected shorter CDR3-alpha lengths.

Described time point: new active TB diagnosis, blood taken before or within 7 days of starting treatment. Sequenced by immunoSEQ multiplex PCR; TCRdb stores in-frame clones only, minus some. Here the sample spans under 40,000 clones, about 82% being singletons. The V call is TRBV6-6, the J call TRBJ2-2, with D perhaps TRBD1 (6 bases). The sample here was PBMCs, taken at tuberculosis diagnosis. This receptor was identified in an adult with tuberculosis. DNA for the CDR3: TGTGCCAGCAGTTCCGGACACCGAGGGGGCGGGGAGCTGTTTTTT. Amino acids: CASSSGHRGGGELFF.